These 6 T cell receptor beta chains were all obtained from the same sample, sequenced in a study of OX40 agonist ivuxolimab in advanced cancers. Sequencing used immunoSEQ multiplex PCR; TCRdb keeps in-frame clones, though not all of them. The sample includes some 33,000 clones, around 90% of them seen just once. The sample in question was CD4+ or CD8+ T cells sorted from blood, obtained in a trial of the OX40 agonist ivuxolimab. These receptors were collected from an adult with an advanced solid tumor such as melanoma, head and neck, liver or kidney cancer.

This rearrangement joins TRBV27 to TRBJ2-7; TRBD1 or TRBD2 may be the D gene (5 bases each). The ends were cut back, 5 bases at V and 11 bases at J, with 13 bases in the middle. The length of the CDR3 is 11 residues. The germline CDR1 and CDR2 sequences are MNHEY and SMNVEV (reference sequence). The CDR3 region is CASSRGTRKYF. The DNA for the CDR3 is TGTGCCAGCAGTCGGGGCACAAGAAAGTACTTC.

CDR3 loop: CALGGEGEKLFF. Written as DNA, the CDR3 is TGTGCCCTTGGCGGGGAAGGGGAAAAACTGTTTTTT. This chain connects TRBV7-9 to TRBJ1-4; D gene uncertain. There are 12 residues in the CDR3. Germline lookup yields CDR1 SEHNR and CDR2 FQNEAQ (reference sequence). V lost 11 bases to trimming and J lost 8 bases, with 15 bases between them.

The chain is built from TRBV19 and TRBJ1-1, with D possibly being TRBD1 (5 bases). Looked up from germline, CDR1 is LNHDA and CDR2 is SQIVND (reference sequence). CDR3 size: 14 residues. V shed 4 bases and J shed 4 bases, with 13 bases lying between them. The CDR3: CASSTPMGGTEAFF. CDR3 nucleotides: TGTGCCAGTAGTACCCCTATGGGGGGCACTGAAGCTTTCTTT.

This chain joins TRBV15 and TRBJ2-1, with no clear D. From germline, CDR1 is LNHNV and CDR2 YYDKDF (reference sequence). The V end lost 8 bases, the J end lost 3 bases, and 5 bases lay between the germline ends. The CDR3 is 11 residues long. The DNA of the CDR3 is TGTGCCACCCGGTACTACAATGAGCAGTTCTTC. Protein sequence: CATRYYNEQFF.

V and J are TRBV6-5 and TRBJ2-7, with D perhaps matching TRBD2 (5 bases). The germline CDR1 and CDR2 sequences are MNHEY and SVGAGI. V dropped 5 bases and J dropped 3 bases, with 14 bases sitting between them. The CDR3 is 14 residues long. Here the CDR3 reads CASSPFRGSYEQYF. The CDR3 DNA follows: TGTGCCAGCAGTCCCTTCCGGGGAAGCTACGAGCAGTACTTC.

V usage is TRBV6-1 and J usage is TRBJ2-2, with TRBD1 identical over 10 bases. The V gene end was trimmed by 2 bases and the J gene end by 0 bases; junction bases not matched to a gene: 12. The CDR3 runs 20 residues. Germline CDR1 MNHNS, CDR2 SASEGT. The CDR3 loop reads CASSERSRDRGAPNTGELFF. The CDR3 coding sequence is TGTGCCAGCAGTGAAAGGTCTCGGGACAGGGGCGCCCCGAACACCGGGGAGCTGTTTTTT.